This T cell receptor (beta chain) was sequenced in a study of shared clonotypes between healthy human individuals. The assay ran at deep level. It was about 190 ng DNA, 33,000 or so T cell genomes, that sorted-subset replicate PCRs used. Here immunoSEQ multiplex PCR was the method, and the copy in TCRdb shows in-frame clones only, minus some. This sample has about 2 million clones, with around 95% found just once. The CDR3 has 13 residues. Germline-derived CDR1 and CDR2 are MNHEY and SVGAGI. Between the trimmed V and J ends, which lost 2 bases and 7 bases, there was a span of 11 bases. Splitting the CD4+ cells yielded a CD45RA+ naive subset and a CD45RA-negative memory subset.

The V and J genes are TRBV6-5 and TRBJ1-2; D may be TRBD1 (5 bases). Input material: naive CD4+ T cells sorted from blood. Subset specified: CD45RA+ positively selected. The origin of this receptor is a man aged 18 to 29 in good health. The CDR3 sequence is CASSYRERGGYTF. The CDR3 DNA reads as TGTGCCAGCAGTTACAGGGAAAGGGGTGGCTACACCTTC.